These 3 T cell receptor beta chains share one sample of origin, sequenced in a study of blood T cell repertoires in COVID-19. This table comes from immunoSEQ multiplex PCR, and its TCRdb copy is limited to in-frame clones, with some not included. The sample lists about 310,000 clones; about 91% were seen once. Sequenced sample: PBMCs or T cells enriched from blood (not recorded which). The receptor set was obtained from a woman aged 18-29 years who had recovered from COVID-19.

The chain recombines TRBV10-3 with TRBJ1-1; the D is unclear. V lost 6 bases and J 0 bases, leaving 8 bases between the germline ends. The CDR3 consists of 13 residues. Germline V gene sequence: CDR1 ENHRY, CDR2 SYGVKD. The CDR3 bases are TGTGCCATCAGGAGGGATATGAACACTGAAGCTTTCTTT. Amino acids: CAIRRDMNTEAFF.

The chain combines TRBV7-2 with TRBJ2-5; 14 bases line up with TRBD2. The trim removed 8 bases at V and 6 bases at J, leaving 11 bases unmatched. Germline V gene lookup returns CDR1 SGHTA and CDR2 FQGNSA. This CDR3 contains 16 residues. In nucleotides, the CDR3 is TGTGCCAGCGGCCGCGGACTAGCGGGGGGCTTAAAGACCCAGTACTTC. It specifies CASGRGLAGGLKTQYF.

The rearrangement links TRBV25-1 to TRBJ2-2; D possibly corresponds to TRBD1 (6 bases). The CDR3 is 16 amino acids. The V end was cut by 3 bases, the J end by 2 bases, with 13 bases between. The germline V gene encodes CDR1 MGHDK and CDR2 SYGVNS. The CDR3: CASSESGAPNTGELFF. The DNA for the CDR3 is TGTGCCAGCAGTGAGTCAGGGGCACCTAACACCGGGGAGCTGTTTTTT.